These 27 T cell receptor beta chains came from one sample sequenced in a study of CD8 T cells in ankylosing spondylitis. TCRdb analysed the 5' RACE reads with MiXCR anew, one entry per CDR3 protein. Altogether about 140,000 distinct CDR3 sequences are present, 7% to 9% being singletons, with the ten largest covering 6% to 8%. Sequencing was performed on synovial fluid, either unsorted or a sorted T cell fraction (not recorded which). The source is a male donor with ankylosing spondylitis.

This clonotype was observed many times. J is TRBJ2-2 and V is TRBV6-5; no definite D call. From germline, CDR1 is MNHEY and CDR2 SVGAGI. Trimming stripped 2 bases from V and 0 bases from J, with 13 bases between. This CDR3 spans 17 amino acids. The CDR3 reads CASSYPRWASNTGELFF. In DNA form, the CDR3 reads TGTGCCAGCAGTTACCCAAGGTGGGCGTCGAACACCGGGGAGCTGTTTTTT.

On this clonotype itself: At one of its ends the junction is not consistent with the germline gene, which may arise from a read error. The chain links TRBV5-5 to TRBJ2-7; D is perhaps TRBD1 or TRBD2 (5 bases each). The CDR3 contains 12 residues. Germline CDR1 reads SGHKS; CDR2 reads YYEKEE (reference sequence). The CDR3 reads CASSLERWDPVF. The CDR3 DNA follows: TGTGCCAGCAGCTTGGAGCGATGGGACCCTGTCTTC.

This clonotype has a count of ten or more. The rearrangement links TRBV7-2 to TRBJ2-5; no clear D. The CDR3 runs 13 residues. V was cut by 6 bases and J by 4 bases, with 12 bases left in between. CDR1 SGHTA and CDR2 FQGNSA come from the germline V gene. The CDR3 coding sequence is TGTGCCAGCAGATCTACCCCCCCAGAGACCCAGTACTTC. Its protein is CASRSTPPETQYF.

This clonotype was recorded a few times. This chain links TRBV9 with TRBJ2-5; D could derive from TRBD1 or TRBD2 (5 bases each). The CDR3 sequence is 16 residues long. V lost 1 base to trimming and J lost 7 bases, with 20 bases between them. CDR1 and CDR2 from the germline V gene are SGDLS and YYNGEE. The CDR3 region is CASSVSEGLSAGTQYF. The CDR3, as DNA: TGTGCCAGCAGCGTATCTGAGGGGCTTTCTGCGGGGACCCAGTACTTC.

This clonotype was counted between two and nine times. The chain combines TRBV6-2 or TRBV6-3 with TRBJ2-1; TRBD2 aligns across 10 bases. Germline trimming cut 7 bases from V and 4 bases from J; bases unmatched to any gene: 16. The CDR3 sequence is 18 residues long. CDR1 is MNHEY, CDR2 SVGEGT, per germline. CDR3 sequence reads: CASIIGPVAGGFYNEQFF. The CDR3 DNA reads TGTGCCAGCATAATCGGGCCCGTAGCGGGGGGCTTTTACAATGAGCAGTTCTTC.

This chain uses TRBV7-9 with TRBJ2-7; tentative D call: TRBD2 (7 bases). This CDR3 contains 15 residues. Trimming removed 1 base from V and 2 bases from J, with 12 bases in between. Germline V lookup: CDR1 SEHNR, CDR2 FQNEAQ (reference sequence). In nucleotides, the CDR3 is TGTGCCAGCAGCTTAGAGCGGGACAATCCCTACGAGCAGTACTTC. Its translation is CASSLERDNPYEQYF.

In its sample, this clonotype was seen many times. CDR3 bases: TGTGCCATCAGTGGGAGTAATAGCAATCAGCCCCAGCATTTT. As protein: CAISGSNSNQPQHF. The chain links TRBV10-3 to TRBJ1-5; D gene unclear. The CDR3 runs 14 residues. Trimming took 4 bases from V and 0 from J, leaving 7 bases between them. Germline V CDR1 and CDR2: ENHRY, SYGVKD.

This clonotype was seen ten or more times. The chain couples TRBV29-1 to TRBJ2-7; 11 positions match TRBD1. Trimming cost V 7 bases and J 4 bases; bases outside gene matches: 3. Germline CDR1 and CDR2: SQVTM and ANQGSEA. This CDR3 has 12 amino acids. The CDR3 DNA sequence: TGCAGCGCGGGACAGGGGGGGTACGAGCAGTACTTC. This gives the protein CSAGQGGYEQYF.

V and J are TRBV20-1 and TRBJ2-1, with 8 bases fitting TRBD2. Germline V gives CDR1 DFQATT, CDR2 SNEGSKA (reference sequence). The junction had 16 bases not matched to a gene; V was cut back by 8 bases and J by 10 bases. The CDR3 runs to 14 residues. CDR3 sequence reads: CSPRGWASGFEQFF. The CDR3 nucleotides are TGCAGTCCACGAGGTTGGGCTAGCGGGTTCGAGCAGTTCTTC.

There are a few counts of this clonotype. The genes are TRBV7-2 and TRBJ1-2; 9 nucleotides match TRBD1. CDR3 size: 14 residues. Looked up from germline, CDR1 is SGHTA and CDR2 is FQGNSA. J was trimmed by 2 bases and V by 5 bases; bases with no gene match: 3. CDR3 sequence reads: CASSRGQGNYGYTF. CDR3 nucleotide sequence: TGTGCCAGCAGCCGAGGACAGGGGAACTATGGCTACACCTTC. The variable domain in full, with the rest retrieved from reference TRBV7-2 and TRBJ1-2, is GAGVSQSPSNKVTEKGKDVELRCDPISGHTALYWYRQSLGQGLEFLIYFQGNSAPDKSGLPSDRFSAERTGGSVSTLTIQRTQQEDSAVYLCASSRGQGNYGYTFGSGTRLTVV.

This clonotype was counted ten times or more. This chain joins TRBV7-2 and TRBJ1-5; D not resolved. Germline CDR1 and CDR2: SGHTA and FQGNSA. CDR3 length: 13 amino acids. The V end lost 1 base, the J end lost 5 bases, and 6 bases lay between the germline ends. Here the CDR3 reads CASSLDPYQPQHF. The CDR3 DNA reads TGTGCCAGCAGCTTAGATCCCTATCAGCCCCAGCATTTT.

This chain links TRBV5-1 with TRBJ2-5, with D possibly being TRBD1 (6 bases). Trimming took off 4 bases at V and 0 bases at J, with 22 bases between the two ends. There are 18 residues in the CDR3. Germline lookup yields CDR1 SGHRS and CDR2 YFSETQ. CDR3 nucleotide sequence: TGCGCCAGCAGCACCATGAAGACAGGCCCTCTAAACCAAGAGACCCAGTACTTC. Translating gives CASSTMKTGPLNQETQYF.

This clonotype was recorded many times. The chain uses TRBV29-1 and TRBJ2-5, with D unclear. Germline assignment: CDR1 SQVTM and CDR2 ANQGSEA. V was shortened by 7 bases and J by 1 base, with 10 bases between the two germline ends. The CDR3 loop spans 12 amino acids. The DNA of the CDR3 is TGCAGCGGCGGACGGACCCAAGAGACCCAGTACTTC. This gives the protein CSGGRTQETQYF. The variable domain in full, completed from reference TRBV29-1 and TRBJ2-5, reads SAVISQKPSRDICQRGTSLTIQCQVDSQVTMMFWYRQQPGQSLTLIATANQGSEATYESGFVIDKFPISRPNLTFSTLTVSNMSPEDSSIYLCSGGRTQETQYFGPGTRLLVL.

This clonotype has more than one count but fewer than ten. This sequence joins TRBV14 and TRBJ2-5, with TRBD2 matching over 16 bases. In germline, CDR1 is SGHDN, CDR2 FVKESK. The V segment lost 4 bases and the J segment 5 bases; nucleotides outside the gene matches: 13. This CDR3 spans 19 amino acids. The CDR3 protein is CASSRRFGTSGGAYETQYF. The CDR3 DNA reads TGTGCCAGCAGCCGTCGCTTCGGGACTAGCGGGGGGGCGTACGAGACCCAGTACTTC. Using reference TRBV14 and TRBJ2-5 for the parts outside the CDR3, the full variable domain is EAGVTQFPSHSVIEKGQTVTLRCDPISGHDNLYWYRRVMGKEIKFLLHFVKESKQDESGMPNNRFLAERTGGTYSTLKVQPAELEDSGVYFCASSRRFGTSGGAYETQYFGPGTRLLVL.

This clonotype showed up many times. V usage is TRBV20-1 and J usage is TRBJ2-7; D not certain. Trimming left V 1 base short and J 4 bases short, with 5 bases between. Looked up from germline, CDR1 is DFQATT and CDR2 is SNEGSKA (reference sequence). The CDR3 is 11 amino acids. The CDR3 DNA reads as TGCAGTGCTAGAGGGGCTTACGAGCAGTACTTC. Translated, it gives CSARGAYEQYF.

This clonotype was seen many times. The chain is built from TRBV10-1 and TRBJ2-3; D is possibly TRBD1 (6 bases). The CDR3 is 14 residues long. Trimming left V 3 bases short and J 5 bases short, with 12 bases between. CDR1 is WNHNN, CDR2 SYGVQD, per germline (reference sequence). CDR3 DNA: TGCGCCAGCAGTGACAGGGGCCATGGAGATACGCAGTATTTT. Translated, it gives CASSDRGHGDTQYF.

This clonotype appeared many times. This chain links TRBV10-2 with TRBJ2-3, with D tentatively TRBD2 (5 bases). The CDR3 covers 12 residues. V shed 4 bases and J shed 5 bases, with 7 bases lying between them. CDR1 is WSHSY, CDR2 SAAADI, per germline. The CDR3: CASSGGRDTQYF. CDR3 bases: TGCGCCAGCAGTGGAGGGCGAGATACGCAGTATTTT.

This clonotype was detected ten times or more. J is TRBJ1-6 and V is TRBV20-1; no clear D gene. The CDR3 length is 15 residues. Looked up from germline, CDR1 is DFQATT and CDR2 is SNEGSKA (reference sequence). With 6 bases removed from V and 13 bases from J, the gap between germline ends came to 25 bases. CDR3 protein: CSASEVESSDRPLHF. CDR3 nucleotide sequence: TGCAGTGCCTCTGAGGTGGAAAGTAGCGACCGGCCCCTCCACTTT.

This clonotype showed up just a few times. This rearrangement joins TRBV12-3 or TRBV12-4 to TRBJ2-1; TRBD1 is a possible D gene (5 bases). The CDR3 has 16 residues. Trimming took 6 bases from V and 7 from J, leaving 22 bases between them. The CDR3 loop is CASSYGRTTATNEQFF. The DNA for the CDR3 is TGTGCCAGCAGCTACGGAAGGACAACAGCCACTAATGAGCAGTTCTTC.

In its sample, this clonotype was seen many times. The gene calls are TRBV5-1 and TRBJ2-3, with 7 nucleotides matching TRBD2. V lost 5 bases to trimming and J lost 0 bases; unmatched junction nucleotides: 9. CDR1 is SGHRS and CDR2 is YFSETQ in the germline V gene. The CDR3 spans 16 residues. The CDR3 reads CASRFGAGSSTDTQYF. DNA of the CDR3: TGCGCCAGCAGGTTCGGAGCGGGATCTAGCACAGATACGCAGTATTTT. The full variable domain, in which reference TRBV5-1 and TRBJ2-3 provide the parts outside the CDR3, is KAGVTQTPRYLIKTRGQQVTLSCSPISGHRSVSWYQQTPGQGLQFLFEYFSETQRNKGNFPGRFSGRQFSNSRSEMNVSTLELGDSALYLCASRFGAGSSTDTQYFGPGTRLTVL.

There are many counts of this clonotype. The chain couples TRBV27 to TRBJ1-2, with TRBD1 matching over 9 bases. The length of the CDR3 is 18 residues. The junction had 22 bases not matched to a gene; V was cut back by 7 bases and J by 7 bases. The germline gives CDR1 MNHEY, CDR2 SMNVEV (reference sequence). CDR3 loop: CASTRRTDHRGRVSGYTF. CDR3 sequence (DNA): TGTGCCAGCACTAGAAGGACCGATCACAGGGGGCGAGTAAGTGGCTACACCTTC.

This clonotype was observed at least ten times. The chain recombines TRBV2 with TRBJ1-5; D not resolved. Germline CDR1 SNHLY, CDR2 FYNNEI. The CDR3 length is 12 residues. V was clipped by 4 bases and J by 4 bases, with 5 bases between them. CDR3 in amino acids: CASSGPNQPQHF. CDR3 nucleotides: TGTGCCAGCAGTGGACCGAATCAGCCCCAGCATTTT.

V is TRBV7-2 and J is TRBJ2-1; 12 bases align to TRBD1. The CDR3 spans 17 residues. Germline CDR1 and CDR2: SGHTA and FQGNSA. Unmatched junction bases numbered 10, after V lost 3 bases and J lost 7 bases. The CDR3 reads CASSLRSPGQGANEQFF. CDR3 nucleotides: TGTGCCAGCAGCTTGAGGTCCCCGGGACAGGGGGCGAATGAGCAGTTCTTC. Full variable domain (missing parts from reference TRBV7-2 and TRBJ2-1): GAGVSQSPSNKVTEKGKDVELRCDPISGHTALYWYRQSLGQGLEFLIYFQGNSAPDKSGLPSDRFSAERTGGSVSTLTIQRTQQEDSAVYLCASSLRSPGQGANEQFFGPGTRLTVL.

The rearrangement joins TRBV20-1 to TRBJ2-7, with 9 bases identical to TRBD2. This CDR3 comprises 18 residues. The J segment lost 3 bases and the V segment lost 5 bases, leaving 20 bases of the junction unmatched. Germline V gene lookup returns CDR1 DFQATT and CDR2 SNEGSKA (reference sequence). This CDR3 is CSAPGGLATSAGYYEQYF. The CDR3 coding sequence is TGCAGTGCTCCAGGGGGACTAGCAACCTCTGCGGGTTACTACGAGCAGTACTTC.

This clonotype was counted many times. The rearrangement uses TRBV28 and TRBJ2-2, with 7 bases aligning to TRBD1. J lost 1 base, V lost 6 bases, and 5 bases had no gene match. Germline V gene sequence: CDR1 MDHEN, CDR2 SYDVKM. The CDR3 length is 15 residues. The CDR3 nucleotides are TGTGCCAGCAGACCGGGACAGCAGAACACCGGGGAGCTGTTTTTT. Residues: CASRPGQQNTGELFF.

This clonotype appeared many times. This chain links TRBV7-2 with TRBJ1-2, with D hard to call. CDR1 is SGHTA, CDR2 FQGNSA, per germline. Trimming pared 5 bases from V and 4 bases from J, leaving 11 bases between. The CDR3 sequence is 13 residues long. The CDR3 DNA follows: TGTGCCAGCAGCCAGAGATCTGGCTATGGCTACACCTTC. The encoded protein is CASSQRSGYGYTF.

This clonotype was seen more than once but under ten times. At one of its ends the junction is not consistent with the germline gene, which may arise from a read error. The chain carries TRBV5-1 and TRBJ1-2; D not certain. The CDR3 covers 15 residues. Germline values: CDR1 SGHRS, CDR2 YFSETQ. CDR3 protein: CASRLVWNSNYGYTF. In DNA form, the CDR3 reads TGCGCCAGCAGATTGGTATGGAATTCTAACTATGGCTACACCTTC.